The clone carrying this TCR beta chain was seen more than once but under ten times. The sample comes from a study of human T cells and chemical hapten exposure. Germline CDR1 and CDR2: SGHTA and FQGNSA. This CDR3 is 15 amino acids long. The J segment lost 6 bases and the V segment lost 5 bases, leaving 11 bases of the junction unmatched. The time point was: pre-sensitization, week 0. Treatment: therapeutic diphenylcyclopropenone sensitization with weekly scalp DPC. TCRdb re-derived calls from the RACE reads in MiXCR, one entry per CDR3 protein. The sample has 350,000 to 450,000 distinct CDR3 sequences, approximately 5% seen once.

The chain is built from TRBV7-2 and TRBJ2-3, with TRBD2 matching 7 bases. The sequence was collected from a woman aged 50 to 60 with alopecia areata. Some clones in this sample may be carry-over from other donors' samples. Sequenced material: whole blood, taken in connection with sensitization to the hapten diphenylcyclopropenone (DPC). The CDR3 DNA reads TGTGCCAGCAGCGCCCTAGGCGGGAGATCTGATACGCAGTATTTT. This encodes CASSALGGRSDTQYF. The variable domain in full, completed from reference TRBV7-2 and TRBJ2-3, reads GAGVSQSPSNKVTEKGKDVELRCDPISGHTALYWYRQSLGQGLEFLIYFQGNSAPDKSGLPSDRFSAERTGGSVSTLTIQRTQQEDSAVYLCASSALGGRSDTQYFGPGTRLTVL.